The source of this T cell receptor (beta chain) is a study of tumor-infiltrating lymphocytes in oesophageal squamous cell carcinoma. This clonotype was counted ten times or more. V lost 0 bases and J lost 0; bases outside the gene matches: 11. This CDR3 contains 21 residues. The V gene's germline CDR1 is SGHKS and CDR2 YYEKEE (reference sequence). TCRdb analysed the PCR reads with MiXCR anew, one entry per CDR3 protein. Among about 25,000 distinct CDR3 sequences listed, about two fifths were seen once. The sequence derives from a male donor with esophageal squamous cell carcinoma. Sequences were obtained from esophageal tumor tissue. The chain recombines TRBV5-5 with TRBJ2-6, with 11 bases fitting TRBD2. CDR3 bases: TGTGCCAGCAGCTTGGCCGTAATACTAGCGGGAGATTCCTCTGGGGCCAACGTCCTGACTTTC. Translation gives CASSLAVILAGDSSGANVLTF.